This TCR beta chain is from a study of blood T cell repertoires in COVID-19. Study in general: Both acute and convalescent COVID-19 samples were obtained from the United States, Italy and Spain.

Original data processing: It was from reference gene primer amplification that nucleated cell counts were estimated. Data came from immunoSEQ multiplex PCR; TCRdb stores just in-frame clones and leaves some out. V, J and clone size are taken as reported in that table, and D and trimming were inferred from the DNA itself. The sample carries some 46,000 clones, approximately 83% recorded once. The V end lost 5 bases, the J end lost 3 bases, and 10 bases lay between the germline ends. The CDR3 consists of 13 residues. Germline CDR1 SGHNT, CDR2 YENEEA. This TCR came from an elderly woman with COVID-19, enrolled during active disease. The genes are TRBV11-3 and TRBJ1-1, with D perhaps TRBD1 (5 bases). Material for sequencing was peripheral blood. This CDR3 is CASSQTGYTEAFF. CDR3 in DNA: TGTGCCAGCAGCCAAACAGGTTACACTGAAGCTTTCTTT.